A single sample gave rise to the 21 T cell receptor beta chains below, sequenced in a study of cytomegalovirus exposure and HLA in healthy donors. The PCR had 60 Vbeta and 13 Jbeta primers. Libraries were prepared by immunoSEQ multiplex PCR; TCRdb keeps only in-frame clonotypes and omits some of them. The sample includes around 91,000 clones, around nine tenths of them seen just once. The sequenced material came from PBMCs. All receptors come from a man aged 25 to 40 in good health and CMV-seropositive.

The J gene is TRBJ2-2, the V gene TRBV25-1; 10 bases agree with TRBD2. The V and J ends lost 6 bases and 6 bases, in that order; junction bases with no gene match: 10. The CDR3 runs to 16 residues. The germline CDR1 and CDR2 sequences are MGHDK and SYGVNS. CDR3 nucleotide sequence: TGTGCCAGCAGCCACCCCGGTCTAGCGGGAGCCGGGGAGCTGTTTTTT. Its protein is CASSHPGLAGAGELFF.

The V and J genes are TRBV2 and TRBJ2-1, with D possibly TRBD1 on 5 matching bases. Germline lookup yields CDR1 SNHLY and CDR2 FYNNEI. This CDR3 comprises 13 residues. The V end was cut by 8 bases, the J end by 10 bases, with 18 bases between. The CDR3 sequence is CASGAEGVGEQFF. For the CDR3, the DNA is TGTGCCAGCGGGGCGGAAGGGGTTGGAGAGCAGTTCTTC.

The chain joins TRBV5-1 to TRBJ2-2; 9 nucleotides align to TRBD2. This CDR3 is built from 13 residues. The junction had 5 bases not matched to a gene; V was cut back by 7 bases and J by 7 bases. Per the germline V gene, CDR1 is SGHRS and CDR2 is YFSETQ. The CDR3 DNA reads TGCGCCAGCTTCAAGACTAGCGGCGGGGAGCTGTTTTTT. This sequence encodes CASFKTSGGELFF.

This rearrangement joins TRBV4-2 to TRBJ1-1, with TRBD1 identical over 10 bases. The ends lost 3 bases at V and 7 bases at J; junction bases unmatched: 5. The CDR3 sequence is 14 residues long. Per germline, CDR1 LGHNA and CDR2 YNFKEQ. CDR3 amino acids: CASSHGQGGGEAFF. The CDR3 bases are TGTGCCAGCAGCCATGGACAGGGGGGCGGTGAAGCTTTCTTT.

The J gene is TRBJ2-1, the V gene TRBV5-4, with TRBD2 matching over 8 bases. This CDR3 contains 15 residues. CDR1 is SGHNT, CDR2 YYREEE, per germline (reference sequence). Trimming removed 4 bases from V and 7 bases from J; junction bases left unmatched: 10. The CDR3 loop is CASSKEPGGENEQFF. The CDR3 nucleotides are TGTGCCAGCAGCAAGGAACCGGGAGGGGAGAATGAGCAGTTCTTC.

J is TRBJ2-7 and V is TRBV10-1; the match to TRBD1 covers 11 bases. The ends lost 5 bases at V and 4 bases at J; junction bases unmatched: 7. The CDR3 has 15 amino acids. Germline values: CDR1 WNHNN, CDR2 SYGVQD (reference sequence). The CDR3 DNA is TGCGCCAGCAGTCTTAGGACAGGGGGCGAATACGAGCAGTACTTC. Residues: CASSLRTGGEYEQYF.

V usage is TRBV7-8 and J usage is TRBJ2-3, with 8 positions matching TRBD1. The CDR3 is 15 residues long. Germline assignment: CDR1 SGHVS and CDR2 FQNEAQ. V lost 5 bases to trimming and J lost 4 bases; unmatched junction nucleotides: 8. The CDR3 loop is CASSPRTGNSDTQYF. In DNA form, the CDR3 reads TGTGCCAGCAGCCCCCGGACAGGGAATTCAGATACGCAGTATTTT.

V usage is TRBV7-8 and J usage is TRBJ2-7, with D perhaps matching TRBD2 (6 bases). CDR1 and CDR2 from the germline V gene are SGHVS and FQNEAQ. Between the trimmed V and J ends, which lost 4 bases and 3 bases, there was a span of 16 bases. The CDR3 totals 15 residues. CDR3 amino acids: CASSWVDGSGYEQYF. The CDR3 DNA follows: TGTGCCAGCAGCTGGGTGGACGGGAGTGGCTACGAGCAGTACTTC.

CDR3 sequence (DNA): TGTGCCAGCTCACCTGCCGGGACAGGGACACCGCCCCAGCATTTT. It yields the protein CASSPAGTGTPPQHF. The genes are TRBV18 and TRBJ1-5, with 9 bases matching TRBD1. There are 15 residues in the CDR3. Germline assignment: CDR1 KGHSH and CDR2 LQKENI. Trimming cost V 3 bases and J 9 bases; bases outside gene matches: 9.

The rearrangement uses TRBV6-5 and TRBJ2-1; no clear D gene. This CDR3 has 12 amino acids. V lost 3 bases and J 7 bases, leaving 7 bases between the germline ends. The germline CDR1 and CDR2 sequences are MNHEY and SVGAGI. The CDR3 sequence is CASSYGLNEQFF. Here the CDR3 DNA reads TGTGCCAGCAGTTATGGCCTTAATGAGCAGTTCTTC.

In DNA, the CDR3 is TGTGCCAGTAGTATGAGGCCAATCGGGACTAGCGACACCGGGGAGCTGTTTTTT. Its translation is CASSMRPIGTSDTGELFF. This chain uses TRBV19 with TRBJ2-2; 10 bases line up with TRBD2. Per the germline V gene, CDR1 is LNHDA and CDR2 is SQIVND (reference sequence). V dropped 3 bases and J dropped 3; count of bases not matched to a gene: 10. CDR3 length: 18 amino acids.

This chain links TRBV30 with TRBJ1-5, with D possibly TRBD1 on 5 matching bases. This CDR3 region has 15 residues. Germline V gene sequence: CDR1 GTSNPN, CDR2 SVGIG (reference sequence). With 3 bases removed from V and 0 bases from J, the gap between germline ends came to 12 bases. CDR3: CAWSNAGYSNQPQHF. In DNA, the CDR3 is TGTGCCTGGAGCAATGCAGGGTATAGCAATCAGCCCCAGCATTTT.

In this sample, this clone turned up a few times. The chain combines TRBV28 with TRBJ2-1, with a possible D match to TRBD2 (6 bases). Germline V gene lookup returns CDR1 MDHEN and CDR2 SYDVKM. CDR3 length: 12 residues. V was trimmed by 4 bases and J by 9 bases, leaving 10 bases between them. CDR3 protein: CASSSPGLEQFF. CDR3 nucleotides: TGTGCCAGCAGTTCACCGGGACTTGAGCAGTTCTTC. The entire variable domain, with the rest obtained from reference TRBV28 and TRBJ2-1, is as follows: DVKVTQSSRYLVKRTGEKVFLECVQDMDHENMFWYRQDPGLGLRLIYFSYDVKMKEKGDIPEGYSVSREKKERFSLILESASTNQTSMYLCASSSPGLEQFFGPGTRLTVL.

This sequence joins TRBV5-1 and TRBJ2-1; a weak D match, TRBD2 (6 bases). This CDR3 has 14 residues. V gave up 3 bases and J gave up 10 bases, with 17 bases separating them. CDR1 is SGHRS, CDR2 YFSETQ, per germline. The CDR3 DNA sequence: TGCGCCAGCAGCTGGGGACTCGCGTCAGAGGAGCAGTTCTTC. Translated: CASSWGLASEEQFF. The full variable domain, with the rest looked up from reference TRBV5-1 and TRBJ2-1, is KAGVTQTPRYLIKTRGQQVTLSCSPISGHRSVSWYQQTPGQGLQFLFEYFSETQRNKGNFPGRFSGRQFSNSRSEMNVSTLELGDSALYLCASSWGLASEEQFFGPGTRLTVL.

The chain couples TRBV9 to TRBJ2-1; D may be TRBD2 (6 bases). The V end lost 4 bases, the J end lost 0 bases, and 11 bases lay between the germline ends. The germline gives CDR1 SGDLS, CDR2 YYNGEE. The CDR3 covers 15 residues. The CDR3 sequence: CASSLAPSSYNEQFF. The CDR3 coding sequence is TGTGCCAGCAGCCTAGCGCCGAGCTCCTACAATGAGCAGTTCTTC.

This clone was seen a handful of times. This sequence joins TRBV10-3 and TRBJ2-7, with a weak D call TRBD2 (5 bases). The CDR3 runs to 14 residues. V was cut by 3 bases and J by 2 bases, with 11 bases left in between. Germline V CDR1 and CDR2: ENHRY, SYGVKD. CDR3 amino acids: CAISDLSRAYEQYF. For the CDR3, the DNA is TGTGCCATCAGTGATTTATCGAGGGCCTACGAGCAGTACTTC.

CDR3 sequence (DNA): TGTGCCAGCAGCTTAGGCGCGCGGGTGGAGACCCAGTACTTC. Its translation: CASSLGARVETQYF. The chain carries TRBV7-2 and TRBJ2-5; D might be TRBD2 (5 bases). The V gene's germline CDR1 is SGHTA and CDR2 FQGNSA. Trimming stripped 1 base from V and 5 bases from J, with 11 bases between. The CDR3 extends over 14 amino acids.

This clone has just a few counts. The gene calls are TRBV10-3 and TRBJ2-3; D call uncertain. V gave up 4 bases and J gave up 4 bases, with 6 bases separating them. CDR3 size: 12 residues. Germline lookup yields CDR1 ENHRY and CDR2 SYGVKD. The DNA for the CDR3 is TGTGCCATCAGTGGCCGGGCAGATACGCAGTATTTT. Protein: CAISGRADTQYF.

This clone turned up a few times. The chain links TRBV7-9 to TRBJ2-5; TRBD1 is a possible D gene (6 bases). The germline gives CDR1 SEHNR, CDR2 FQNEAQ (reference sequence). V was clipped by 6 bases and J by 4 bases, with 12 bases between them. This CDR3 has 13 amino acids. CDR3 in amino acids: CASRQGSAETQYF. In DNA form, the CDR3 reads TGTGCCAGCAGACAGGGATCCGCAGAGACCCAGTACTTC.

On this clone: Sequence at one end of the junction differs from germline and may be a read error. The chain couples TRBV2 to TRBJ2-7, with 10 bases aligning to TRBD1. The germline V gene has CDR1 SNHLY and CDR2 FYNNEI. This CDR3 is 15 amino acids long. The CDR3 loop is CASSNRDRGSSEQYF. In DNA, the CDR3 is TGTGCCAGCAGTAACCGGGACAGGGGCTCCTCCGAGCAGTACTTC. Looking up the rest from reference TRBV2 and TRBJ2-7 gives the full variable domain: EPEVTQTPSHQVTQMGQEVILRCVPISNHLYFYWYRQILGQKVEFLVSFYNNEISEKSEIFDDQFSVERPDGSNFTLKIRSTKLEDSAMYFCASSNRDRGSSEQYFGPGTRLTVT.

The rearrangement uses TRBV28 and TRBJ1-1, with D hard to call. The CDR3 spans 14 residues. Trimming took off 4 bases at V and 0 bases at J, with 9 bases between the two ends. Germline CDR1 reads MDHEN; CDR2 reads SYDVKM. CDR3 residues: CASSSGALNTEAFF. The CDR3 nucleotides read TGTGCCAGCAGTTCGGGTGCCCTGAACACTGAAGCTTTCTTT.